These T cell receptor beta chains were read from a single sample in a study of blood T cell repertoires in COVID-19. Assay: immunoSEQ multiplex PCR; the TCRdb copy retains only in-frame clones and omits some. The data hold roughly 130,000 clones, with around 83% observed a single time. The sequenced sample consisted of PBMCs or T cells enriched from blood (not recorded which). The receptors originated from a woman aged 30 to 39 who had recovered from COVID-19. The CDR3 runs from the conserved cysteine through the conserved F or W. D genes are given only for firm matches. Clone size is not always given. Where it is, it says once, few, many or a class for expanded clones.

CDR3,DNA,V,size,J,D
CASSQDPQGRDGGANEQFF,TGTGCCAGCAGCCAAGATCCGCAGGGGAGGGACGGCGGGGCTAATGAGCAGTTCTTC,TRBV4-2,-,TRBJ2-1,-
CASSLTGAEAFF,TGTGCCAGCAGCTTGACAGGGGCTGAAGCTTTCTTT,TRBV11-1,-,TRBJ1-1,TRBD1
CASQDLFSSGNTIYF,TGTGCCAGCCAGGACTTATTTAGCTCTGGAAACACCATATATTTT,TRBV19,-,TRBJ1-3,-
CASSPTTGVNYGYTF,TGTGCCAGCAGCCCTACGACAGGGGTAAACTATGGCTACACCTTC,TRBV7-3,-,TRBJ1-2,TRBD1
CASSLGTLGGNEKLFF,TGTGCCAGCAGCTTGGGGACCTTGGGGGGTAATGAAAAACTGTTTTTT,TRBV7-9,-,TRBJ1-4,-
CASSLDRGTDTQYF,TGCGCCAGCAGCTTGGACAGGGGCACAGATACGCAGTATTTT,TRBV5-1,-,TRBJ2-3,-
CASSPQGASSNQPQHF,TGTGCCAGCTCACCACAGGGGGCGAGTAGCAATCAGCCCCAGCATTTT,TRBV18,few,TRBJ1-5,TRBD1
CASSHVGSGDYEQYF,TGCGCCAGCAGCCACGTTGGAAGCGGGGACTACGAGCAGTACTTC,TRBV5-1,-,TRBJ2-7,TRBD2
CASSRGQGPNTGELFF,TGTGCCAGCAGCCGGGGACAGGGGCCAAACACCGGGGAGCTGTTTTTT,TRBV7-9,-,TRBJ2-2,TRBD1
CASSFRGPTDTQYF,TGCGCCAGCAGCTTCAGGGGCCCCACAGATACGCAGTATTTT,TRBV5-1,-,TRBJ2-3,-
CASSLGLANTGELFF,TGTGCCAGCAGCTTGGGTTTAGCGAACACCGGGGAGCTGTTTTTT,TRBV5-4,-,TRBJ2-2,-
CSVVSGGPNEQFF,TGCAGCGTTGTTTCGGGAGGGCCCAATGAGCAGTTCTTC,TRBV29-1,-,TRBJ2-1,TRBD2
CASSERGPYEQYF,TGTGCCAGCAGTGAGCGGGGGCCCTACGAGCAGTACTTC,TRBV6-1,-,TRBJ2-7,-
CASSLARGGGELFF,TGCGCCAGCAGCTTGGCTCGCGGGGGCGGGGAGCTGTTTTTT,TRBV5-1,-,TRBJ2-2,TRBD2